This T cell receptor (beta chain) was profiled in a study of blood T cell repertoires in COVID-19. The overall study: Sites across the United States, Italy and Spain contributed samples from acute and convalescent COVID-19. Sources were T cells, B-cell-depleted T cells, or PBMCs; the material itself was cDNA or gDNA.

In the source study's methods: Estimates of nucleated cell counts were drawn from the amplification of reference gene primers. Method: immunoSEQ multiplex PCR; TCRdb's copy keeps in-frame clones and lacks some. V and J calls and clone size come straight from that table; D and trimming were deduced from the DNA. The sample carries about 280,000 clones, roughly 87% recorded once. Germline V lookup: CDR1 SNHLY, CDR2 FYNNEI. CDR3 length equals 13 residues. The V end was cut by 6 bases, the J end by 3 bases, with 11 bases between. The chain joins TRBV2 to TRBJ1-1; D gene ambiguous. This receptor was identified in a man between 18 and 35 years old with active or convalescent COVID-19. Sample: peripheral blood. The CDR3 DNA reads TGTGCCAGCAGCAACTACATGGACACTGAAGCTTTCTTT. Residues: CASSNYMDTEAFF.